These T cell receptor beta chains were read from a single sample in a study of cytomegalovirus exposure and HLA in healthy donors. Sequenced by immunoSEQ multiplex PCR; TCRdb stores in-frame clones only, minus some. The table lists 200,000 to 250,000 clones, just under 85% of them singletons. Material: PBMCs. These receptor sequences come from a woman between 35 and 50 years old in good health and CMV-seronegative. CDR3s include the opening cysteine and the closing phenylalanine or tryptophan. The order of the fields is CDR3 length, V gene, J gene, CDR3 protein.

len: 14
v_gene: TRBV15
j_gene: TRBJ1-1
CDR3aa: CATGGGPMNTEAFF

len: 14
v_gene: TRBV19
j_gene: TRBJ1-5
CDR3aa: CASSRGLSNQPQHF

len: 13
v_gene: TRBV19
j_gene: TRBJ2-7
CDR3aa: CASSPGMSGEQYF

len: 15
v_gene: TRBV30
j_gene: TRBJ2-7
CDR3aa: CAWSLRTGGRDEQYF

len: 15
v_gene: TRBV4-1
j_gene: TRBJ1-4
CDR3aa: CASSQPGGTNEKLFF

len: 13
v_gene: TRBV7-9
j_gene: TRBJ1-4
CDR3aa: CASRRTENEKLFF

len: 14
v_gene: TRBV30
j_gene: TRBJ2-7
CDR3aa: CAWSPGQGVYEQYF

len: 14
v_gene: TRBV7-2
j_gene: TRBJ1-2
CDR3aa: CASSDRVINYGYTF

len: 15
v_gene: TRBV7-2
j_gene: TRBJ1-5
CDR3aa: CASSQGGGGNQPQHF

len: 14
v_gene: TRBV4-3
j_gene: TRBJ2-7
CDR3aa: CASSQVDGSYEQYF

len: 14
v_gene: TRBV5-6
j_gene: TRBJ2-1
CDR3aa: CASSLGGPYNEQFF

len: 15
v_gene: TRBV18
j_gene: TRBJ2-5
CDR3aa: CASSPLGAPQETQYF

len: 16
v_gene: TRBV19
j_gene: TRBJ1-3
CDR3aa: CASSMGTGISGNTIYF

len: 13
v_gene: TRBV6-1
j_gene: TRBJ2-1
CDR3aa: CASSVEGYNEQFF

len: 13
v_gene: TRBV28
j_gene: TRBJ1-6
CDR3aa: CASSSDIRSPLHF

len: 14
v_gene: TRBV6-5
j_gene: TRBJ2-7
CDR3aa: CASSYFGKPYEQYF

len: 15
v_gene: TRBV7-3
j_gene: TRBJ2-5
CDR3aa: CASSLGSGGAKTQYF

len: 14
v_gene: TRBV11-3
j_gene: TRBJ1-6
CDR3aa: CASSFGGRNSPLHF

len: 13
v_gene: TRBV29-1
j_gene: TRBJ2-7
CDR3aa: CSVEDLHGYEQYF

len: 15
v_gene: TRBV7-2
j_gene: TRBJ1-4
CDR3aa: CASSAQVGANEKLFF

len: 21
v_gene: TRBV27
j_gene: TRBJ1-5
CDR3aa: CASSLHGLPGQGGRSNQPQHF

len: 15
v_gene: TRBV19
j_gene: TRBJ2-2
CDR3aa: CASRPGQTNTGELFF

len: 15
v_gene: TRBV11-3
j_gene: TRBJ2-7
CDR3aa: CASSLFRGAFYEQYF

len: 12
v_gene: TRBV30
j_gene: TRBJ1-1
CDR3aa: CAWTRGSTEAFF

len: 15
v_gene: TRBV11-2
j_gene: TRBJ2-2
CDR3aa: CASSSPRGNTGELFF

len: 11
v_gene: TRBV6-5
j_gene: TRBJ1-1
CDR3aa: CASRQGTEAFF

len: 12
v_gene: TRBV19
j_gene: TRBJ1-4
CDR3aa: CASSKPPEKLFF

len: 15
v_gene: TRBV6-1
j_gene: TRBJ1-6
CDR3aa: CASSEEGTYNSPLHF

len: 16
v_gene: TRBV6-6
j_gene: TRBJ2-7
CDR3aa: CASSSLSGGDPYEQYF

len: 14
v_gene: TRBV18
j_gene: TRBJ1-1
CDR3aa: CASSPDRQGAKAFF

len: 17
v_gene: TRBV14
j_gene: TRBJ2-5
CDR3aa: CASSQTTSGGVQETQYF

len: 19
v_gene: TRBV29-1
j_gene: TRBJ2-1
CDR3aa: CSVEDGGTSGGTTYNEQFF

len: 14
v_gene: TRBV27
j_gene: TRBJ1-5
CDR3aa: CASWNRWENQPQHF